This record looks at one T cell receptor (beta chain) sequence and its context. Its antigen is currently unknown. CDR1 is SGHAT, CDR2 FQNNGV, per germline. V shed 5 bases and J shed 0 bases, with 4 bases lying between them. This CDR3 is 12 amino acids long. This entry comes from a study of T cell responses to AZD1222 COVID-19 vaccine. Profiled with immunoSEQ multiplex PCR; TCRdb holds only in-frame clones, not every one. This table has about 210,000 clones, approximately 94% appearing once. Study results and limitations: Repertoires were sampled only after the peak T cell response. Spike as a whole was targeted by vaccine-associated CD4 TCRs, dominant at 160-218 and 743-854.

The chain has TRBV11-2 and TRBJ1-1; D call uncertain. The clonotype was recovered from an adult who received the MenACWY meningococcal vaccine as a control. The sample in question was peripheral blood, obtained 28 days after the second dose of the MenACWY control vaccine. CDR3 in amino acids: CASSPVNTEAFF. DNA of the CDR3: TGTGCCAGCAGCCCGGTGAACACTGAAGCTTTCTTT.